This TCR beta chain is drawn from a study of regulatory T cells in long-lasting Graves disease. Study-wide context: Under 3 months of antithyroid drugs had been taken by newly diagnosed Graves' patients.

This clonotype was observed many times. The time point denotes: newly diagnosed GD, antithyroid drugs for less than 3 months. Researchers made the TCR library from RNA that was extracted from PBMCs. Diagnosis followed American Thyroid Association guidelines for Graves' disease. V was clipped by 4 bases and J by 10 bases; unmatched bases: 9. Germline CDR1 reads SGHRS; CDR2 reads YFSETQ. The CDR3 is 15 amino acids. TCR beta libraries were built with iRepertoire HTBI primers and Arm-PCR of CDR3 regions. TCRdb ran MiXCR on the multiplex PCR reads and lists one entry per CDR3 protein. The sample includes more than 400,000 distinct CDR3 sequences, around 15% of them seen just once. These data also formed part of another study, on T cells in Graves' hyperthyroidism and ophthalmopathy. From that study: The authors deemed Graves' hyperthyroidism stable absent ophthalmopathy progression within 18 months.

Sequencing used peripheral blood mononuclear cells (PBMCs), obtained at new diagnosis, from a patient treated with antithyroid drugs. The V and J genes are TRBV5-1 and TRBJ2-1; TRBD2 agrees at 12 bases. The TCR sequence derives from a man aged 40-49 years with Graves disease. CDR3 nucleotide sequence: TGCGCCAGCAGCGCCGGACTAGCGGGAATCTCCGAGCAGTTCTTC. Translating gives CASSAGLAGISEQFF.